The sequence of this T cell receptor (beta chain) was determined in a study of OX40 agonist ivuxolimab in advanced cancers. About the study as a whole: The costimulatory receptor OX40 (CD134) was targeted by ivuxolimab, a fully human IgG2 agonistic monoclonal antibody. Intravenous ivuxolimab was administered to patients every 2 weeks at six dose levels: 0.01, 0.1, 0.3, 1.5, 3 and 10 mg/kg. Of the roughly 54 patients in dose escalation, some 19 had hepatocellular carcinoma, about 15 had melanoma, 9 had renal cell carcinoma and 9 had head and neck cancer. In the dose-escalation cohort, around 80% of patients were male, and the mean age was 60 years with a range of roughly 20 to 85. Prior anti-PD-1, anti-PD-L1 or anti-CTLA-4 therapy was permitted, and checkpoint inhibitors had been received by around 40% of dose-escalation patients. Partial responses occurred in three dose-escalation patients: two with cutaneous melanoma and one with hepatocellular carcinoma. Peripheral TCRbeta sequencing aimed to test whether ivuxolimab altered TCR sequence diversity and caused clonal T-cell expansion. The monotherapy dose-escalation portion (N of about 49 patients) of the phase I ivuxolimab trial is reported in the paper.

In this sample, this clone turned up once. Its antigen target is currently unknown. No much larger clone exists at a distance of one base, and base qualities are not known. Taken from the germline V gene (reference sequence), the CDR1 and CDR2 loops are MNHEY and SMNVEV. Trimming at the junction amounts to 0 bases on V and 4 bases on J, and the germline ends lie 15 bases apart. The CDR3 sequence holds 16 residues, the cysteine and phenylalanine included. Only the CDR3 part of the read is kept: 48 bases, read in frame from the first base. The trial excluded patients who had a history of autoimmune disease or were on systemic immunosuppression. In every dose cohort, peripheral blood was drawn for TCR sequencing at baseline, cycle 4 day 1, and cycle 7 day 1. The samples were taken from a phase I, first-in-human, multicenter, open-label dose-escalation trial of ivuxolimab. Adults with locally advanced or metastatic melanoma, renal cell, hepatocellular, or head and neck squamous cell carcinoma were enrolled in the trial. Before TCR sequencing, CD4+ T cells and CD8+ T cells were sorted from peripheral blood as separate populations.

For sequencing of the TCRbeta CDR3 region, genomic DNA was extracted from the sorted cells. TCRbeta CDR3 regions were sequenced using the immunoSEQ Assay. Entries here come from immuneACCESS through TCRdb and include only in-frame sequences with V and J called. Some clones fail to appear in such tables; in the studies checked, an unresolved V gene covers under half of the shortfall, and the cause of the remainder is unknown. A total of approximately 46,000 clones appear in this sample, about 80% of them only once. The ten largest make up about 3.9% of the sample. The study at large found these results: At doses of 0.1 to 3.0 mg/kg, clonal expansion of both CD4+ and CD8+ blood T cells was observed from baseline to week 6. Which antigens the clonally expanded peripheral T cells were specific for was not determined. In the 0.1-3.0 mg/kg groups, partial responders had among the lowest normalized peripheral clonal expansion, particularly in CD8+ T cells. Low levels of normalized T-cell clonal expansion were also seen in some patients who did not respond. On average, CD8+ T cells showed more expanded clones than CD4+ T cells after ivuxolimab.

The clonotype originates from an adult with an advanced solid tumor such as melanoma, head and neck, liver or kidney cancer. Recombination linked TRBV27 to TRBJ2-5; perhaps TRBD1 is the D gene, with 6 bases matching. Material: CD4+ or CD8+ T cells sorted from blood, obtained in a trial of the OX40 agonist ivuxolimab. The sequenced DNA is TGTGCCAGCAGTTTATCGGGGCAGGGGACCACAGAGACCCAGTACTTC. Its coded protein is CASSLSGQGTTETQYF.